Listed here is a single T cell receptor (beta chain). The sample is drawn from a study of blood T cell repertoires in COVID-19. Across the study: In each case, the material was cDNA or gDNA derived from T cells, B-cell-depleted T cells, or PBMCs.

Sequenced by immunoSEQ multiplex PCR; TCRdb stores in-frame clones only, minus some. Of 150,000 to 200,000 clones in the sample, 82% were seen once. The CDR3 totals 16 residues. V lost 2 bases to trimming and J lost 3 bases, with 13 bases between them. Looked up from germline, CDR1 is MDHEN and CDR2 is SYDVKM. This TCR derives from a woman in her fifties or sixties with COVID-19, enrolled during active disease. This chain links TRBV28 with TRBJ1-4; no reliable D call. The sample comprised peripheral blood. The CDR3 loop is CASSLGRGLANEKLFF. Written as DNA, the CDR3 is TGTGCCAGCAGTTTAGGACGAGGGCTGGCTAATGAAAAACTGTTTTTT.